A single sample gave rise to the 15 T cell receptor beta chains below, sequenced in a study of T cell changes during pregnancy in multiple sclerosis. Data came from immunoSEQ multiplex PCR; TCRdb stores just in-frame clones and leaves some out. Of under 75,000 clones detected, about nine tenths appear once; the ten largest clones hold roughly 2.1%. The sequencing used peripheral blood, collected in the first trimester of pregnancy. The receptors stem from a female donor with multiple sclerosis, enrolled in a pregnancy study.

This clone is a singleton in its sample. The V call is TRBV7-3, the J call TRBJ2-2, with D perhaps matching TRBD2 (6 bases). In germline, CDR1 is SGHTA, CDR2 FQGTGA. The CDR3 sequence is 15 residues long. Trimming pared 4 bases from V and 2 bases from J, leaving 11 bases between. The CDR3 DNA sequence: TGTGCCAGCAGCTCTATGCGGGGAAACACCGGGGAGCTGTTTTTT. Translation: CASSSMRGNTGELFF.

The chain combines TRBV21-1 with TRBJ1-6; TRBD1 reflects the table's D call only, with no check against the DNA. TRBV21-1 is a documented pseudogene. This CDR3 contains 17 residues. CDR3 nucleotide sequence: TGTGCCAGCAGCAAATCAGGGTATGTCTCCTATAATTCACCCCTCCACTTT. Residues: CASSKSGYVSYNSPLHF.

V gene TRBV30 combines with J gene TRBJ1-2; TRBD1 might be the D (5 bases). The V end lost 1 base, the J end lost 1 base, and 7 bases lay between the germline ends. This CDR3 contains 13 residues. CDR1 is GTSNPN, CDR2 SVGIG, per germline (reference sequence). The CDR3 bases are TGTGCCTGGAGTGGACAGAATAACTATGGCTACACCTTC. This encodes CAWSGQNNYGYTF.

The V call is TRBV27, the J call TRBJ2-1, with TRBD2 identical over 8 bases. The germline V gene has CDR1 MNHEY and CDR2 SMNVEV (reference sequence). With 5 bases clipped from V and 5 bases from J, the junction kept 23 bases outside the gene matches. The CDR3 runs to 20 residues. As DNA, the CDR3 is TGTGCCAGCAGTCCCCCCAAGGTTAGCGGGATAAGTGAGTTAAACAATGAGCAGTTCTTC. It encodes CASSPPKVSGISELNNEQFF.

This sequence joins TRBV28 and TRBJ1-5, with a weak D call TRBD1 (6 bases). This CDR3 comprises 15 residues. V lost 2 bases and J lost 0, with 8 bases in between. Germline V CDR1 and CDR2: MDHEN, SYDVKM. The CDR3 reads CASSLGQYSNQPQHF. The DNA of the CDR3 is TGTGCCAGCAGTTTAGGACAGTATAGCAATCAGCCCCAGCATTTT. Variable domain in full (rest from reference TRBV28 and TRBJ1-5): DVKVTQSSRYLVKRTGEKVFLECVQDMDHENMFWYRQDPGLGLRLIYFSYDVKMKEKGDIPEGYSVSREKKERFSLILESASTNQTSMYLCASSLGQYSNQPQHFGDGTRLSIL.

The chain has TRBV25-1 and TRBJ2-1, with 11 nucleotides matching TRBD2. The CDR3 is made up of 16 amino acids. Per germline, CDR1 MGHDK and CDR2 SYGVNS. Germline trimming cut 8 bases from V and 5 bases from J; bases unmatched to any gene: 11. CDR3 DNA sequence: TGTGCCAGCGCCCACCGACTAGCGGGGACCGACAATGAGCAGTTCTTC. Protein sequence: CASAHRLAGTDNEQFF.

J is TRBJ2-7 and V is TRBV29-1, with D possibly being TRBD1 (6 bases). The germline gives CDR1 SQVTM, CDR2 ANQGSEA. The V end lost 7 bases, the J end lost 6 bases, and 13 bases lay between the germline ends. The CDR3 extends over 11 amino acids. The CDR3 sequence is CSGTRGGEQYF. CDR3 DNA: TGCAGCGGTACCAGGGGTGGCGAGCAGTACTTC.

The V call is TRBV10-3, the J call TRBJ1-1; perhaps TRBD1 as D (6 bases). Deletions cut 7 bases from V and 3 bases from J, with 15 bases between. The CDR3 sequence is 14 residues long. Germline-derived CDR1 and CDR2 are ENHRY and SYGVKD. In DNA form, the CDR3 reads TGTGCCATCAAGCCGGGGGGCGCGGACACTGAAGCTTTCTTT. Its protein product is CAIKPGGADTEAFF.

This chain uses TRBV5-6 with TRBJ1-3; D remains unclear. The germline V and J ends were trimmed by 0 bases and 4 bases, with 17 bases remaining between them. Germline V CDR1 and CDR2: SGHDT, YYEEEE. The CDR3 is 17 amino acids. In DNA form, the CDR3 reads TGTGCCAGCAGCTTGGCCGGGTTCACGTCGTCCGGAAACACCATATATTTT. Its protein product is CASSLAGFTSSGNTIYF.

The chain joins TRBV5-6 to TRBJ1-3, with a possible D match to TRBD1 (5 bases). The CDR3 extends over 16 amino acids. CDR1 is SGHDT, CDR2 YYEEEE, per germline. Trimming removed 0 bases from V and 0 bases from J, with 10 bases in between. The DNA for the CDR3 is TGTGCCAGCAGCTTGGGACAGAGTTACTCTGGAAACACCATATATTTT. Its protein is CASSLGQSYSGNTIYF.

The chain carries TRBV10-3 and TRBJ1-5; possible D gene TRBD1, 5 bases. CDR1 and CDR2 (germline): ENHRY, SYGVKD. Trimming left V 4 bases short and J 3 bases short, with 13 bases between. This CDR3 has 15 residues. CDR3 DNA sequence: TGTGCCATCAGTGCGGGGGACGGATTCAATCAGCCCCAGCATTTT. Its translation is CAISAGDGFNQPQHF.

The V call is TRBV28, the J call TRBJ2-1; 8 nucleotides line up with TRBD1. The CDR3 extends over 15 amino acids. CDR1 and CDR2 from the germline V gene are MDHEN and SYDVKM. With 3 bases clipped from V and 5 bases from J, the junction kept 6 bases outside the gene matches. In nucleotides, the CDR3 is TGTGCCAGCAGTTTGCCCGGGACAGGCCACAATGAGCAGTTCTTC. Translated: CASSLPGTGHNEQFF.

This chain links TRBV4-1 with TRBJ1-4; possibly TRBD1 for D (6 bases). Trimming shortened V by 0 bases and J by 8 bases, and 10 bases separated the two germline ends. Germline values: CDR1 MGHRA, CDR2 YSYEKL. The CDR3 runs to 14 residues. The CDR3 DNA sequence: TGCGCCAGCAGCCAAGAGGGGGCAGGGGAAAAACTGTTTTTT. This translates into CASSQEGAGEKLFF.

The chain joins TRBV13 to TRBJ1-1; D unclear. V was pared by 3 bases and J by 1 base, with 24 bases between. The germline V gene has CDR1 PRHDT and CDR2 FYEKMQ (reference sequence). The CDR3 spans 19 residues. This chain's CDR3 is CASSFQGLADAQPNTEAFF. DNA for the CDR3: TGTGCCAGCAGCTTCCAAGGACTGGCGGACGCACAACCGAACACTGAAGCTTTCTTT.

DNA for the CDR3: TGTGCCAGCAGCTTAGTGGGGGGGGACACTGAAGCTTTCTTT. This encodes CASSLVGGDTEAFF. This chain connects TRBV11-2 to TRBJ1-1, with D maybe TRBD1 (5 bases). Trimming shortened V by 1 base and J by 3 bases, and 9 bases separated the two germline ends. Germline V gene sequence: CDR1 SGHAT, CDR2 FQNNGV. This CDR3 region has 14 residues.